This T cell receptor (beta chain) was identified in a study of OX40 agonist ivuxolimab in advanced cancers. This CDR3 spans 17 amino acids. V shed 7 bases and J 4 bases; nucleotides not matched to a gene: 17. Germline V lookup: CDR1 LNHDA, CDR2 SQIVND (reference sequence). The table came from immunoSEQ multiplex PCR; TCRdb's copy has only in-frame clones and leaves some out. The sample holds 75,000 to 95,000 clones, 65% to 90% seen once. This sample comprised CD4+ or CD8+ T cells sorted from blood, obtained in a trial of the OX40 agonist ivuxolimab. The origin of this receptor is an adult with an advanced solid tumor such as melanoma, head and neck, liver or kidney cancer. The chain employs TRBV19 and TRBJ2-3; 7 nucleotides align to TRBD2. CDR3 region: CASTQRTSGISADTQYF. The CDR3 DNA is TGTGCCAGTACCCAAAGGACGAGCGGGATCTCTGCAGATACGCAGTATTTT.